The T cell receptor beta chain under discussion was sequenced for a study of OX40 agonist ivuxolimab in advanced cancers. About the research overall: Patients were treated with ivuxolimab, an agonistic anti-OX40 (CD134) antibody.

Study-wide results and caveats: Clonal expansion in partial responders at 0.1-3.0 mg/kg ranked among the lowest.

On this clone itself: The target antigen is unknown.

TCRdb's copy holds only in-frame clones and misses some; the assay was immunoSEQ multiplex PCR. Of 60,000 to 75,000 clones in the sample, about 80% were seen once. This CDR3 region has 14 residues. Germline V gene lookup returns CDR1 KGHSH and CDR2 LQKENI. V lost 2 bases and J lost 7, with 14 bases in between. The receptor was isolated from an adult with an advanced solid tumor such as melanoma, head and neck, liver or kidney cancer. The rearrangement uses TRBV18 and TRBJ1-2, with a possible D match to TRBD1 (5 bases). The sample was CD4+ or CD8+ T cells sorted from blood, taken in a trial of the OX40 agonist ivuxolimab. CDR3 DNA: TGTGCCAGCTCACCATCCGGGGGTGTGGGTGGCTACACCTTC. Its protein product is CASSPSGGVGGYTF.